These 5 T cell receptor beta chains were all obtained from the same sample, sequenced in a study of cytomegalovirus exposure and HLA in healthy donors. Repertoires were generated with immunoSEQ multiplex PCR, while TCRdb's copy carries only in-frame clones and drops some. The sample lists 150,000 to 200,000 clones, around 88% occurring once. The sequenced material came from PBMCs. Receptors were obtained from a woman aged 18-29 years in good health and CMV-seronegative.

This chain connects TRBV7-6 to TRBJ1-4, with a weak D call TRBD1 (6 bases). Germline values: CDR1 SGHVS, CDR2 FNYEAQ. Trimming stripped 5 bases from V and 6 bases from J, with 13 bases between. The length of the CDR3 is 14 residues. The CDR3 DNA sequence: TGTGCCAGCAGCCCCCCGGGGGGCGATGAAAAACTGTTTTTT. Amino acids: CASSPPGGDEKLFF.

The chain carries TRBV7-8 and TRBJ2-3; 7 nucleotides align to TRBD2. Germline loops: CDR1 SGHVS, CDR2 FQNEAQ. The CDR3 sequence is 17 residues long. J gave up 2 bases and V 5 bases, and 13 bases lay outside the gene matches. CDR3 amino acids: CASSHTAQGLITDTQYF. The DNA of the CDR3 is TGTGCCAGCAGCCACACGGCCCAGGGACTAATCACAGATACGCAGTATTTT.

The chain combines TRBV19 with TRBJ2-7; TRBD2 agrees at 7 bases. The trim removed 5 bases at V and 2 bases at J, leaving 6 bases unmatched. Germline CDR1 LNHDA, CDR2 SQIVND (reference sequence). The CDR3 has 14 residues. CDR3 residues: CASSPQRGTYEQYF. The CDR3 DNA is TGTGCCAGTAGTCCCCAGCGGGGCACCTACGAGCAGTACTTC.

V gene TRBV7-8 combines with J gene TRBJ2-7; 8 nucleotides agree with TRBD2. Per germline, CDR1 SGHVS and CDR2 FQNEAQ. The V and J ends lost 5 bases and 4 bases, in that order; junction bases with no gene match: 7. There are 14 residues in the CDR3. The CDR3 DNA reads TGTGCCAGCAGCGACGGGGGGGAGGGATACGAGCAGTACTTC. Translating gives CASSDGGEGYEQYF.

CDR3 in amino acids: CASSFAGVGEQYF. The CDR3 DNA reads as TGTGCCAGCAGCTTTGCAGGGGTGGGCGAGCAGTACTTC. The rearrangement links TRBV7-9 to TRBJ2-7; weak D call: TRBD1 (6 bases). CDR3 size: 13 residues. Germline lookup yields CDR1 SEHNR and CDR2 FQNEAQ (reference sequence). V was pared by 3 bases and J by 6 bases, with 12 bases between.